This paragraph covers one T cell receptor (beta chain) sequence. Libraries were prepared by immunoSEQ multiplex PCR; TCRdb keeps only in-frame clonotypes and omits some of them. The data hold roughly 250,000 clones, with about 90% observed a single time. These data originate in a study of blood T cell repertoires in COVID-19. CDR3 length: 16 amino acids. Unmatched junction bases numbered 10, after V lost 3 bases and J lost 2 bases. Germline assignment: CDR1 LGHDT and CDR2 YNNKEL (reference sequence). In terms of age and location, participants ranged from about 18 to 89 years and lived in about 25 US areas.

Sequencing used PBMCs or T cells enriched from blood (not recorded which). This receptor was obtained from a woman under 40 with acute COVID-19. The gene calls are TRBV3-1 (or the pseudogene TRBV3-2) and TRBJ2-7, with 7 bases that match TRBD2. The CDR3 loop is CASSHPTGLSTYEQYF. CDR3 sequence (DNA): TGTGCCAGCAGCCACCCCACGGGACTAAGCACCTACGAGCAGTACTTC.